The 12 T cell receptor beta chains below were found in one sample sequenced in a study of cytomegalovirus exposure and HLA in healthy donors. The PCR contained 60 Vbeta and 13 Jbeta primers. Profiled with immunoSEQ multiplex PCR; TCRdb holds only in-frame clones, not every one. The sample lists over 45,000 clones; around 83% were seen once. The specimen was PBMCs. Source of these receptors: a man aged 25 to 40 in good health and CMV-seronegative.

The chain carries TRBV10-1 and TRBJ2-1; D possibly corresponds to TRBD1 (6 bases). The germline CDR1 and CDR2 sequences are WNHNN and SYGVQD (reference sequence). The CDR3 runs 13 residues. V shed 6 bases and J shed 3 bases, with 9 bases lying between them. CDR3 loop: CASSEDSYNEQFF. CDR3 nucleotides: TGCGCCAGCAGCGAGGACAGCTACAATGAGCAGTTCTTC.

This clone has a handful of counts. The gene calls are TRBV6-1 and TRBJ1-1; maybe TRBD1 (6 bases). Per germline, CDR1 MNHNS and CDR2 SASEGT. The CDR3 consists of 14 residues. The V end lost 10 bases, the J end lost 2 bases, and 17 bases lay between the germline ends. The CDR3 coding sequence is TGTGCCACCAGACCCTTGACAGGAAACACTGAAGCTTTCTTT. Translated, it gives CATRPLTGNTEAFF.

This sequence joins TRBV27 and TRBJ2-7; the D is unclear. Trimming shortened V by 1 base and J by 5 bases, and 12 bases separated the two germline ends. The CDR3 loop spans 14 amino acids. CDR1 and CDR2 from the germline V gene are MNHEY and SMNVEV (reference sequence). The DNA for the CDR3 is TGTGCCAGCAGTTTATTCGACAAGGCTGACGAGCAGTACTTC. Translation gives CASSLFDKADEQYF.

This clone was recorded a few times. The chain carries TRBV6-5 and TRBJ1-2, with D unclear. V gave up 0 bases and J gave up 2 bases, with 7 bases separating them. CDR3 length: 14 amino acids. Germline V lookup: CDR1 MNHEY, CDR2 SVGAGI. The CDR3 reads CASSYSLLNYGYTF. CDR3 in DNA: TGTGCCAGCAGTTACTCTCTCCTGAACTATGGCTACACCTTC.

The gene calls are TRBV6-4 and TRBJ2-3; TRBD2 aligns across 11 bases. Germline loops: CDR1 MRHNA, CDR2 SNTAGT. There are 17 residues in the CDR3. V shed 10 bases and J 2 bases; nucleotides not matched to a gene: 14. CDR3 sequence (DNA): TGTGCCACCCGAAAGGCTAGCGGGGGGTCGCCCACAGATACGCAGTATTTT. This gives the protein CATRKASGGSPTDTQYF.

This clone turned up a few times. The rearrangement uses TRBV7-6 and TRBJ2-2; TRBD2 aligns across 10 bases. CDR1 and CDR2 (germline): SGHVS, FNYEAQ. The CDR3 extends over 15 amino acids. V lost 5 bases, J lost 6 bases, and 6 bases stayed unmatched. This CDR3 reads CASSAAGTSAGELFF. In DNA form, the CDR3 reads TGTGCCAGCAGCGCCGCCGGGACTAGCGCCGGGGAGCTGTTTTTT.

J is TRBJ1-1 and V is TRBV7-8; D gene ambiguous. Germline CDR1 reads SGHVS; CDR2 reads FQNEAQ. The CDR3 sequence is 14 residues long. Between the trimmed V and J ends, which lost 5 bases and 1 base, there was a span of 11 bases. The CDR3 protein is CASSQTEGNTEAFF. CDR3 coding DNA: TGTGCCAGCAGCCAAACGGAGGGGAACACTGAAGCTTTCTTT.

This clone was detected a few times. V is TRBV4-3 and J is TRBJ2-7; 8 bases line up with TRBD1. The V segment lost 4 bases and the J segment 2 bases; nucleotides outside the gene matches: 13. There are 17 residues in the CDR3. Looked up from germline, CDR1 is LGHNA and CDR2 is YSLEER. The CDR3 bases are TGCGCCAGCAGCCCGTCGACAGGGGAAGTAAGGGCCTACGAGCAGTACTTC. Encoded protein: CASSPSTGEVRAYEQYF.

This clone was picked up a small number of times. The rearrangement joins TRBV6-5 to TRBJ1-2, with 10 bases matching TRBD1. The germline V gene encodes CDR1 MNHEY and CDR2 SVGAGI. This CDR3 spans 15 amino acids. Trimming removed 6 bases from V and 6 bases from J; junction bases left unmatched: 10. The chain's CDR3 is CASRLAGTGVHGYTF. The CDR3 nucleotides are TGTGCCAGCAGACTGGCCGGGACAGGGGTGCATGGCTACACCTTC.

This chain connects TRBV5-6 to TRBJ2-5; D possibly corresponds to TRBD1 (6 bases). CDR3 length: 14 amino acids. CDR1 is SGHDT, CDR2 YYEEEE, per germline. V was clipped by 4 bases and J by 4 bases, with 14 bases between them. The CDR3 DNA reads TGTGCCAGCAGCACACCGACAGGTCTAGAGACCCAGTACTTC. Translation: CASSTPTGLETQYF.

This chain connects TRBV10-1 to TRBJ2-7; 10 bases line up with TRBD1. The CDR3 totals 13 residues. V was pared by 8 bases and J by 2 bases, with 3 bases of the junction left unmatched. Germline V gene lookup returns CDR1 WNHNN and CDR2 SYGVQD (reference sequence). The CDR3 bases are TGCGCCAGCTGCGGGACAGGGGCCTACGAGCAGTACTTC. This encodes CASCGTGAYEQYF.

Comment on this clone: Relative to the germline gene, one junction end is altered; a read error may explain this. Other DNA sequences in the same sample also yield this CDR3. The chain combines TRBV30 with TRBJ2-7; D may be TRBD1 (6 bases). The CDR3 loop spans 14 amino acids. Germline V lookup: CDR1 GTSNPN, CDR2 SVGIG (reference sequence). CDR3 coding DNA: TGCGCCTGGACCATGGGTGGGGGCGGGTACGAGCAGTACTTC. It codes for CAWTMGGGGYEQYF.